This T cell receptor (beta chain) emerged from a study of blood T cells in healthy people across ages. Study-wide results and limits: There were more naive CD4+ cells and higher diversity in long-lived donors than in aged donors. Any conclusive comparison of naive versus antigen-experienced cells was prevented by using unsorted PBMCs.

Note on this clonotype: Its cognate antigen is unknown.

PCR was performed a second time for about 7 to 12 cycles using a sample-barcoded 5' primer and a J-beta primer mix. Every molecule of cDNA carried a tag from a template-switch adaptor with 12 random nucleotides. TCRdb recomputed calls from the 5' RACE reads with MiXCR, one row per CDR3 protein. The sample carries roughly 560,000 distinct CDR3 sequences, 24% recorded once. Germline lookup yields CDR1 SGDLS and CDR2 YYNGEE. V lost 4 bases and J lost 4, with 12 bases in between. The CDR3 loop spans 15 amino acids. A further study also used this sample, focusing on T cells of mothers and their children.

This chain links TRBV9 with TRBJ2-6; maybe TRBD2 (6 bases). The TCR originated in a boy between 10 and 17 years old in good health. The material sequenced was blood. The CDR3 reads CASSPTGDGANVLTF. In DNA, the CDR3 is TGTGCCAGCAGCCCCACGGGGGACGGGGCCAACGTCCTGACTTTC.